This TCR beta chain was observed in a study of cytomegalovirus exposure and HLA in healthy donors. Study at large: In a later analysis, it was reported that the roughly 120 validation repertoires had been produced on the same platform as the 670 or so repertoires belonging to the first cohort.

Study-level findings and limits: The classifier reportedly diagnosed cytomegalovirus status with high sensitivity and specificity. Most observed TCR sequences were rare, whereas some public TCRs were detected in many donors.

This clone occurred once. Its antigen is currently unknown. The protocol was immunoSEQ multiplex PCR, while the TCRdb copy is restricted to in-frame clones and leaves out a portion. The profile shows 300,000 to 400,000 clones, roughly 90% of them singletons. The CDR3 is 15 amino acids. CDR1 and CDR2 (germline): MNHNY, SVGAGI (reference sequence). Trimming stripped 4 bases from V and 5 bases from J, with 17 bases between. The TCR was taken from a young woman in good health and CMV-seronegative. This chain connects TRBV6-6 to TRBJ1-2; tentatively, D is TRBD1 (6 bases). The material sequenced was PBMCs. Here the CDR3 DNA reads TGTGCCAGCAGTTCCACCGACAGGACCCAATATGGCTACACCTTC. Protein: CASSSTDRTQYGYTF.